The 2 T cell receptor beta chains given below trace back to one sample, sequenced in a study of CD8 T cells in Susac syndrome. After extraction with the RNeasy kit, about 0.5 to 1 ug of the RNA was reverse transcribed using random hexamers. Via MiXCR, TCRdb re-called the immunoSEQ multiplex PCR reads, giving one row per CDR3 protein. Of 100,000 to 150,000 distinct CDR3 sequences in the sample, roughly 80% were seen once. Sequenced sample: CD8+ T cells from PBMCs. These receptors came from a human donor with multiple sclerosis.

The chain links TRBV27 to TRBJ2-7; D not certain. V was clipped by 2 bases and J by 2 bases, with 7 bases between them. The germline CDR1 and CDR2 sequences are MNHEY and SMNVEV (reference sequence). This CDR3 contains 13 residues. CDR3 amino acids: CASSLGWAYEQYF. DNA of the CDR3: TGTGCCAGCAGTTTAGGATGGGCCTACGAGCAGTACTTC.

This rearrangement joins TRBV21-1 to TRBJ2-2; TRBD1, the table's D call, lacks a check against the DNA. TRBV21-1 is shown as a pseudogene. The CDR3 is 18 residues long. CDR3: CASRRRIATQALTGELFF. In DNA form, the CDR3 reads TGTGCCAGCAGAAGACGTATAGCTACACAGGCCTTGACCGGGGAGCTGTTTTTT.